This T cell receptor (beta chain) emerged from a study of blood T cell repertoires in COVID-19. This clone was seen more than once but under ten times. Trimming removed 6 bases from V and 6 bases from J; junction bases left unmatched: 5. CDR3 length: 13 residues. Germline CDR1 and CDR2: LNHDA and SQIVND (reference sequence). Profiling relied on immunoSEQ multiplex PCR, and the TCRdb table lists in-frame clones only, not all of them. The sample lists fewer than 250,000 clones, more than 70% occurring once. Source material: peripheral blood. The sequence was obtained from a man aged 50 to 59 with active or convalescent COVID-19. The chain uses TRBV19 and TRBJ1-5; 7 bases line up with TRBD1. The DNA of the CDR3 is TGTGCCAGTAGCACGGACAGGTCTCAGCCCCAGCATTTT. This sequence encodes CASSTDRSQPQHF.